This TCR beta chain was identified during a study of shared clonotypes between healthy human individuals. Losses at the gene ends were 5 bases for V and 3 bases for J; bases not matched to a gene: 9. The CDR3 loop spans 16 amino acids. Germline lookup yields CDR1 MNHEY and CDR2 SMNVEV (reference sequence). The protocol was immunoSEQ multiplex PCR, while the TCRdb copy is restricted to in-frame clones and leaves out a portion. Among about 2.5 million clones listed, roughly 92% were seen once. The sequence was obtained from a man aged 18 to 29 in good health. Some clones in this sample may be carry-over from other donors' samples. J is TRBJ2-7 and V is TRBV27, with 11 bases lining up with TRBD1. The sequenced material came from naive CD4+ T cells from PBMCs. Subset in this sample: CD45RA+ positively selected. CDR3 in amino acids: CASSPWTGGGFYEQYF. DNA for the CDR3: TGTGCCAGCAGTCCGTGGACAGGGGGCGGTTTCTACGAGCAGTACTTC.